Following are 7 T cell receptor beta chains from one sample sequenced in a study of shared clonotypes between healthy human individuals (dated by TCRdb to the early 2020s). Library prep was done by the immunoSEQ multiplex PCR assay. Held by TCRdb, this immuneACCESS table contains in-frame sequences only and omits some clones. Under half of the omission traces to an unresolved V gene where checked; the cause of the rest is unknown. The sample includes 950,000 to 1,300,000 clones, with 65% to 80% observed a single time. 1.4% of the sample comes from the top ten. Source material: memory CD4+ T cells sorted from blood. The sample's cell subset or site, from its label and the paper: CD45RA-negative fraction. The receptors come from a young man in good health.

The rearrangement joins TRBV5-6 to TRBJ2-3; no clear D. Trimming pared 4 bases from V and 6 bases from J, leaving 18 bases between. Looked up from germline, CDR1 is SGHDT and CDR2 is YYEEEE. The CDR3 length is 15 residues. The CDR3 DNA reads TGTGCCAGCAGCGCGGATAGAAGCTCCTTCGATACGCAGTATTTT. Its protein is CASSADRSSFDTQYF.

The chain is built from TRBV18 and TRBJ2-7, with unresolved D. The germline V and J ends were trimmed by 1 base and 5 bases, with 6 bases remaining between them. The germline V gene encodes CDR1 KGHSH and CDR2 LQKENI. This CDR3 is 12 amino acids long. CDR3 bases: TGTGCCAGCTCACCACTCGGGCACGAGCAGTACTTC. Its translation: CASSPLGHEQYF.

The chain employs TRBV5-6 and TRBJ1-6, with 7 bases lining up with TRBD1. The V and J ends lost 1 base and 8 bases, in that order; junction bases with no gene match: 15. The CDR3 contains 18 residues. Germline CDR1 is SGHDT and CDR2 is YYEEEE. In DNA, the CDR3 is TGTGCCAGCAGCTTGTCCCCGGGACAGATTTGGGGCTATTCACCCCTCCACTTT. It encodes CASSLSPGQIWGYSPLHF.

Here the CDR3 DNA reads TGTGCCAGCACACCCATGGGGGGCGGAAGTCAGCCCCAGCATTTT. Translated, it gives CASTPMGGGSQPQHF. The rearrangement joins TRBV19 to TRBJ1-5; TRBD1 is a possible D gene (6 bases). Trimming took off 9 bases at V and 6 bases at J, with 21 bases between the two ends. This CDR3 region has 15 residues. Germline assignment: CDR1 LNHDA and CDR2 SQIVND (reference sequence).

The chain recombines TRBV1 with TRBJ2-5; TRBD2, the D gene given by the table, was not confirmed from the DNA. TRBV1 is given as a pseudogene. The length of the CDR3 is 15 residues. The CDR3 reads CTSSRGGGQEETQYF. The CDR3 nucleotides are TGCACCAGCAGTCGGGGCGGGGGCCAAGAAGAGACCCAGTACTTC.

The rearrangement links TRBV5-1 to TRBJ2-7; TRBD1 is a possible D gene (6 bases). The CDR3 contains 13 residues. Germline CDR1 is SGHRS and CDR2 is YFSETQ. V shed 0 bases and J shed 6 bases, with 10 bases lying between them. CDR3 sequence reads: CASSLVTQGEQYF. The CDR3 region has the DNA TGCGCCAGCAGCTTGGTAACACAGGGCGAGCAGTACTTC.

V and J are TRBV7-2 and TRBJ2-7; 8 nucleotides agree with TRBD2. This CDR3 comprises 14 residues. CDR1 and CDR2 from the germline V gene are SGHTA and FQGNSA. V shed 0 bases, J shed 4 bases, and the junction held 2 bases outside the gene matches. The chain's CDR3 is CASSLALAAYEQYF. DNA for the CDR3: TGTGCCAGCAGCTTAGCACTAGCGGCTTACGAGCAGTACTTC.